The clone carrying this TCR beta chain was seen more than once but under ten times. Antigen: not known. Repertoires were generated with immunoSEQ multiplex PCR, while TCRdb's copy carries only in-frame clones and drops some. The sample holds around 77,000 clones; about 90% are singletons and the top ten take less than 3%. V lost 4 bases and J lost 5, with 12 bases in between. The CDR3 sequence is 14 residues long. From germline, CDR1 is MNHEY and CDR2 SVGAGI. With baseline, cycle 4 day 1, and cycle 7 day 1 as timepoints, blood was sampled. This sample is drawn from a study of OX40 agonist ivuxolimab in advanced cancers. Overall study context: Ivuxolimab was administered intravenously to patients at 0.01 to 10 mg/kg every 2 weeks. General study points: Among T cells, CD8+ cells averaged more expanded clones than CD4+ cells.

The chain combines TRBV6-5 with TRBJ1-5, with TRBD1 as a possible D gene (6 bases). Sequences were derived from CD4+ or CD8+ T cells sorted from blood, sampled in a trial of the OX40 agonist ivuxolimab. The sequence derives from an adult with an advanced solid tumor such as melanoma, head and neck, liver or kidney cancer. The CDR3 loop reads CASSLQGRDQPQHF. The CDR3 DNA reads as TGTGCCAGCAGTTTACAGGGAAGGGATCAGCCCCAGCATTTT.